This TCR beta chain was found in a study of blood T cell repertoires in COVID-19. Source study methods: Estimation of nucleated cell counts was performed using reference gene primer amplification. Sequencing was performed with immunoSEQ multiplex PCR; in TCRdb, only in-frame clones are kept and a portion is missing. V and J calls and clone size are copied from that table; D and trimming were computed from the DNA. The sample has 400,000 to 550,000 clones; 87% are singletons. Regarding this clone: This specimen includes other DNA sequences encoding the same CDR3.

Living in about two dozen US areas, the participants were between roughly 18 and 89 years of age. CDR1 SNHLY and CDR2 FYNNEI come from the germline V gene. The CDR3 sequence is 14 residues long. Trimming cost V 3 bases and J 1 base, with 9 bases left between them. Sequenced material: PBMCs or T cells enriched from blood (not recorded which). The chain links TRBV2 to TRBJ1-1, with D unclear. This TCR was sampled from a woman under 30 with acute COVID-19. The CDR3 DNA reads TGTGCCAGCAGTGAGGGCCGGGGGAACACTGAAGCTTTCTTT. Translation: CASSEGRGNTEAFF.